This T cell receptor (beta chain) was profiled in a study of blood T cells in healthy people across ages (dated by TCRdb to the mid-2010s). For context, the study as a whole: In model experiments, template switching captured roughly one uniquely barcoded TCR beta cDNA molecule for every two T cells. Using deep sequencing normalized with unique cDNA molecular identifiers, the study measured how TCR beta repertoire diversity changes with age. The donors were split into four age groups: young (average around 15 years), middle-aged (roughly 39), aged (roughly 68) and long-lived (approximately 80). To avoid experimental bias, donors of different ages were spread randomly across the sequencing lanes. Using the same blood draw, the study looked at two additional independent replicas of 1 million unique cDNA reads for two donors, one aged 18 to 30 and the other aged 80 or older.

Library preparation employed 5' RACE. The instrument was an Illumina HiSeq 2500. A second PCR of roughly 7 to 11 cycles was performed with a sample-barcoded 5' primer and a J-beta primer mix. A unique molecular identifier was introduced onto each TCR beta cDNA molecule by a template-switch 5' adaptor carrying 12 random nucleotides. Each sample yielded at least 2.5 million CDR3-containing paired-end reads. All of the RNA was converted into first-strand cDNA using the Mint cDNA synthesis kit, with a TRBC-specific oligonucleotide serving as the primer. Following uracil-DNA glycosylase treatment, a first 18-cycle PCR with universal primers M1SS and BC2_uni_R was performed on all cDNA. From the authors' description of their analysis: For normalization, 1 million high-quality reads, each with a distinct molecular identifier, were randomly selected from each sample. Reads sharing molecular identifiers were discarded rather than binned into consensus sequences. MiTCR, with a Q25 quality threshold and the strictest error-elimination algorithm, was used for CDR3 identification, clonotype clustering and error correction. A nonparametric unseen species model with Euler transformation was used to estimate a lower bound on total TCR beta diversity. Clones were called with MiXCR by TCRdb after fastp trimmed the public reads at Q25, and only in-frame beta chains were retained. Every distinct CDR3 protein forms one entry, paired with its most common genes and DNA. TCRdb, rather than the study authors, made the V and J calls. The sample table shows 1.5 million or so distinct CDR3 sequences, and 42% are seen once. Together, the top ten hold just over 4% of the sample.

Results the study describes overall, beyond this receptor: As age increased, observed TCR beta diversity per million T cells dropped in a roughly linear way, and a significant reduction was already evident by age 40. Compared with the aged group, more naive CD4+ T cells, fewer expanded clones and increased TCR diversity were shown by the long-lived group, suggesting age selection. Total diversity estimates from one million sequenced T cells were considered lower bounds and underestimates. Bulk unsorted PBMC profiling prevented conclusive comparison of naive and antigen-experienced compartments. Donor CMV infection status was unknown, potentially confounding age-related changes in expanded clonotypes. Observed TCR beta diversity correlated strongly with the percentage of naive T cells measured by flow cytometry.

Donors were approximately 42 systemically healthy Caucasian individuals from Russia aged about 6 to 100 years. Ten milliliters of peripheral blood were drawn from each donor into EDTA-treated Vacutainer tubes. PBMCs were isolated by Ficoll-Paque density-gradient centrifugation, with at least 6 million obtained per sample. Total RNA, at least 6 micrograms per sample, was extracted from PBMCs with Trizol reagent. For every donor, flow cytometry on a PBMC aliquot measured the percentage of naive CD45RAhigh/CD27high T cells. A remark on this clonotype: It lacks a known antigen. Nothing much larger sits one base from this clone, and base qualities are not available.

This TCR was recovered from a woman aged 18-35 years in good health. Source material: blood.

The DNA is as follows: TGCAGTGCTAGGGCGGGGCCGACTTTTGAGCAGTTCTTC. Its protein is CSARAGPTFEQFF. Recombination connected TRBV20-1 to TRBJ2-1; the D segment could be TRBD2, given 6 matching bases. CDR1 and CDR2 are read off the germline V gene (reference sequence) as DFQATT and SNEGSKA. From its cysteine to its phenylalanine, the CDR3 spans 13 amino acids. CDR3 DNA only is kept here, 39 bases in frame from base 1. V is cut by 3 bases and J by 9 bases, and the space between the germline ends is 15 bases.